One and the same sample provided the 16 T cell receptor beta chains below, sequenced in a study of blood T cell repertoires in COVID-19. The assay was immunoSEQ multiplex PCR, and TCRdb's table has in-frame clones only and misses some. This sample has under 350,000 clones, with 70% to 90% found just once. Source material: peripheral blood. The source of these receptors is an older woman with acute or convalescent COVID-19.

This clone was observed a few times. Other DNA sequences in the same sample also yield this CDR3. The CDR3 DNA reads as TGTGCCAGCAGCCCCAATAGCGGGGGGCTTTACAATGAGCAGTTCTTC. Translating it yields CASSPNSGGLYNEQFF. J is TRBJ2-1 and V is TRBV7-6, with 10 bases identical to TRBD2. CDR3 length equals 16 residues. Unmatched junction bases numbered 8, after V lost 5 bases and J lost 4 bases. CDR1 and CDR2 from the germline V gene are SGHVS and FNYEAQ.

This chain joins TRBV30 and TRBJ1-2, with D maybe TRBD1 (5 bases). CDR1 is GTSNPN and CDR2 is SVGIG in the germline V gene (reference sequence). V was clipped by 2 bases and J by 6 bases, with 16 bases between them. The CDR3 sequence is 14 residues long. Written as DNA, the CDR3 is TGTGCCTGGAGTCGGGGGACCGCCAACCATGGCTACACCTTC. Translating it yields CAWSRGTANHGYTF.

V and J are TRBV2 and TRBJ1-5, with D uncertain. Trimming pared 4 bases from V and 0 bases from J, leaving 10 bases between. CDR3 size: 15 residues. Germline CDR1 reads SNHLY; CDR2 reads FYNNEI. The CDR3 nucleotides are TGTGCCAGCAGTGGAAAACTAGTTAGCAATCAGCCCCAGCATTTT. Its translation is CASSGKLVSNQPQHF.

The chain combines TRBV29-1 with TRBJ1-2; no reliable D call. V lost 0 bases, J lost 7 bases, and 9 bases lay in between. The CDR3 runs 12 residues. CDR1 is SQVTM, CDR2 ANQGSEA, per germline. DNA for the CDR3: TGCAGCGTTGAAGACCGAGGCGGTGGCTACACCTTC. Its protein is CSVEDRGGGYTF.

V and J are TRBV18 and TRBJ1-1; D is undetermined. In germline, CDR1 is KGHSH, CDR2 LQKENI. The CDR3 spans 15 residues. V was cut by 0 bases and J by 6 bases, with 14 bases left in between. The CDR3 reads CASSPPARRTAEAFF. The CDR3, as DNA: TGTGCCAGCTCACCACCGGCGAGGAGAACGGCTGAAGCTTTCTTT.

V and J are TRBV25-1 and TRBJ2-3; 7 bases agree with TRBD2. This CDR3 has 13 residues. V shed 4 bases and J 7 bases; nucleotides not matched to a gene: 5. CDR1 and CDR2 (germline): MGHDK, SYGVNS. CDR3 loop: CASSGEGAYTQYF. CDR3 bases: TGTGCCAGCAGTGGGGAGGGTGCATATACGCAGTATTTT.

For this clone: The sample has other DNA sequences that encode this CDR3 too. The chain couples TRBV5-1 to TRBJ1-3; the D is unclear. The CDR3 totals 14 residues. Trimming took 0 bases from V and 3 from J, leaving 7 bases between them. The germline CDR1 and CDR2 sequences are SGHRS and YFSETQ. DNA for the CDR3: TGCGCCAGCAGCTTGGGACAAGGTGGAAACACCATATATTTT. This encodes CASSLGQGGNTIYF.

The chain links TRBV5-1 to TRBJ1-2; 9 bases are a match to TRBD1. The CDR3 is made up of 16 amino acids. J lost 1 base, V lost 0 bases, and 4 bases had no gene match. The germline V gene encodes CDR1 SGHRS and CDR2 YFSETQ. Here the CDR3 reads CASSLAPGQGNYGYTF. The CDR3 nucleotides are TGCGCCAGCAGCTTGGCTCCGGGACAGGGTAACTATGGCTACACCTTC.

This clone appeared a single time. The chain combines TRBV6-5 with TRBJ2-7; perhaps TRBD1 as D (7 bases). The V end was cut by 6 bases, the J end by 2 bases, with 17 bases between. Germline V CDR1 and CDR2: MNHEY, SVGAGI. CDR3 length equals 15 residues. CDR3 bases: TGTGCCAGCAGGACACGACTAGGGGGCCCCTACGAGCAGTACTTC. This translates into CASRTRLGGPYEQYF.

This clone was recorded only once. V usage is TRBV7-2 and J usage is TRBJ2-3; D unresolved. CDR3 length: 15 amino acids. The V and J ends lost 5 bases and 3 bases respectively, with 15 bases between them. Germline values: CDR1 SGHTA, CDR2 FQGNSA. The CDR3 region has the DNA TGTGCCAGCAGCCCCGATTGGGCTTGGACAGATACGCAGTATTTT. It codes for CASSPDWAWTDTQYF.

The CDR3 region has the DNA TGTGCCAGCAGCACTGCGCTAGCCGGGGAGCTGTTTTTT. As protein: CASSTALAGELFF. The V gene is TRBV7-3, the J gene TRBJ2-2; no clear D. CDR3 size: 13 residues. Germline CDR1 is SGHTA and CDR2 is FQGTGA. Trimming shortened V by 5 bases and J by 6 bases, and 10 bases separated the two germline ends.

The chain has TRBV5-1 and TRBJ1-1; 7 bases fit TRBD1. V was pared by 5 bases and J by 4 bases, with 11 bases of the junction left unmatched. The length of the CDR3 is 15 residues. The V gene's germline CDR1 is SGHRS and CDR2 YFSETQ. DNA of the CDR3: TGCGCCAGCAGAAGGGGGCCGGCTTCGGGCACTGAAGCTTTCTTT. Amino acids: CASRRGPASGTEAFF.

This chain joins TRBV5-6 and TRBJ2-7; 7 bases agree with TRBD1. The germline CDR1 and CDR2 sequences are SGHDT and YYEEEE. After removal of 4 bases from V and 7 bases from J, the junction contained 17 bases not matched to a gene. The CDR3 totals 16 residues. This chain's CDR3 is CASSQYGQARFVEQYF. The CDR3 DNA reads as TGTGCCAGCAGCCAATACGGACAGGCCCGTTTCGTGGAGCAGTACTTC.

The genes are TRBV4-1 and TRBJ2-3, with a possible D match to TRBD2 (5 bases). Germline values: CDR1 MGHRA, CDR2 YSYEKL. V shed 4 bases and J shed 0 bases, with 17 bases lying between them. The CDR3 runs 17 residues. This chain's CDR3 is CASSPAGRRPSTDTQYF. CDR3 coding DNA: TGCGCCAGCAGCCCAGCCGGACGGAGGCCTAGCACAGATACGCAGTATTTT.

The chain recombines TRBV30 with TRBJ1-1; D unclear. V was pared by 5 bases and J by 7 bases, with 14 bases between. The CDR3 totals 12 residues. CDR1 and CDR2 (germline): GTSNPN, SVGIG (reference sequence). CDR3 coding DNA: TGTGCCTGGGGTAGGTATTCGGGTGAAGCTTTCTTT. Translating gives CAWGRYSGEAFF.

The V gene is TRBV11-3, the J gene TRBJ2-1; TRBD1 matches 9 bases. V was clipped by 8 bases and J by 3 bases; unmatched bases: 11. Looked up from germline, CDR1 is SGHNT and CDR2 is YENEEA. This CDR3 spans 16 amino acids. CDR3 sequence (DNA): TGTGCCAGCTCTTCCCGGGGACAGGGTTACTACAATGAGCAGTTCTTC. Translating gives CASSSRGQGYYNEQFF.